This T cell receptor beta chain emerged from a study of blood T cells in healthy people across ages. It was with a sample-barcoded 5' primer and a J-beta primer mix that a second PCR of roughly 7 to 12 cycles was run. TCRdb independently ran MiXCR on the 5' RACE reads; one entry per CDR3 protein. This repertoire shows approximately 880,000 distinct CDR3 sequences, roughly 50% found once; its top ten account for around 15%. This clonotype was found a few times. There are 12 residues in the CDR3. V lost 3 bases, J lost 3 bases, and 6 bases lay in between. This TCR was sampled from a man younger than 40 in good health. The sample taken for sequencing was blood. The chain has TRBV12-3 or TRBV12-4 and TRBJ2-7; the D is unclear. The CDR3 nucleotides are TGTGCCAGCAGTTTCCCCAACTACGAGCAGTACTTC. Translated, it gives CASSFPNYEQYF.